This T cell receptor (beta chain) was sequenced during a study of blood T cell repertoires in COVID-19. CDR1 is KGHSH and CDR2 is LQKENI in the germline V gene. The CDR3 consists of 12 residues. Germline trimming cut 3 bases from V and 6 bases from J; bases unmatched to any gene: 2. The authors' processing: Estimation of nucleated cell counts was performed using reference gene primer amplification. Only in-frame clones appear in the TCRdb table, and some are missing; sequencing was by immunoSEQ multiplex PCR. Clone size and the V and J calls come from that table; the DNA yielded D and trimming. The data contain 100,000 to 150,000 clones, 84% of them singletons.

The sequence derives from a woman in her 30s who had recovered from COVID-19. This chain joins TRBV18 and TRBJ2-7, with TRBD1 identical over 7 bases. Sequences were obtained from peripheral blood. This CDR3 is CASSPDRVEQYF. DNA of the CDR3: TGTGCCAGCTCACCTGACAGGGTCGAGCAGTACTTC.